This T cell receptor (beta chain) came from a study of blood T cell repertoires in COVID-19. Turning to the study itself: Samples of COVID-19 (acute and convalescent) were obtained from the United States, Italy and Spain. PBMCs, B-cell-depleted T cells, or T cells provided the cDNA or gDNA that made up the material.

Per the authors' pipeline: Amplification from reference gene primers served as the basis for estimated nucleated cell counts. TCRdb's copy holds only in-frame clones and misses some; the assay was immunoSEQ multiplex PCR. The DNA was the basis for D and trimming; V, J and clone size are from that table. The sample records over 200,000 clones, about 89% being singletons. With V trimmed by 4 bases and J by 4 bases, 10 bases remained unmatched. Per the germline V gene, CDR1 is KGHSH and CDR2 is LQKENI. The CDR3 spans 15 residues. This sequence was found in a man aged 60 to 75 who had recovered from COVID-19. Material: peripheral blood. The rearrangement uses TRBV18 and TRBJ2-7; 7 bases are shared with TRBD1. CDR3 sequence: CASSHRDRNLYEQYF. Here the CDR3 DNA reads TGTGCCAGCTCACACCGGGACAGAAATTTGTACGAGCAGTACTTC.